Described below is a single TCR beta chain sequence and its context. There are 11 residues in the CDR3. The V and J ends lost 6 bases and 6 bases, in that order; junction bases with no gene match: 0. The germline V gene encodes CDR1 MNHEY and CDR2 SVGAGI. This specimen comes from a study of T cell changes during pregnancy in multiple sclerosis. Here immunoSEQ multiplex PCR was the method, and the copy in TCRdb shows in-frame clones only, minus some. The sample includes fewer than 110,000 clones, about 90% of them seen just once. This TCR was recovered from a female donor with multiple sclerosis, enrolled in a pregnancy study. V and J are TRBV6-5 and TRBJ1-2; 8 bases align to TRBD1. The sample consisted of peripheral blood, taken after pregnancy. CDR3 amino acids: CASRDRDGYTF. CDR3 coding DNA: TGTGCCAGCAGGGACAGGGATGGCTACACCTTC.